This T cell receptor beta chain was captured by sequencing in a study of control samples from healthy donors and cancer patients. TCRdb keeps only in-frame clones here, not all; method: immunoSEQ multiplex PCR. Found here are fewer than 120,000 clones, approximately 87% of them singletons; the top ten hold 3.7%. There are 12 residues in the CDR3. Looked up from germline, CDR1 is KGHSH and CDR2 is LQKENI. The germline V and J ends were trimmed by 3 bases and 8 bases, with 8 bases remaining between them. The genes are TRBV18 and TRBJ2-1; the D call may be TRBD1 or TRBD2 (6 bases each). What was sequenced was PBMCs. The source of this sequence is an older woman with lung cancer. The DNA of the CDR3 is TGTGCCAGCTCACCGAGGGGGGATGAGCAGTTCTTC. It yields the protein CASSPRGDEQFF.